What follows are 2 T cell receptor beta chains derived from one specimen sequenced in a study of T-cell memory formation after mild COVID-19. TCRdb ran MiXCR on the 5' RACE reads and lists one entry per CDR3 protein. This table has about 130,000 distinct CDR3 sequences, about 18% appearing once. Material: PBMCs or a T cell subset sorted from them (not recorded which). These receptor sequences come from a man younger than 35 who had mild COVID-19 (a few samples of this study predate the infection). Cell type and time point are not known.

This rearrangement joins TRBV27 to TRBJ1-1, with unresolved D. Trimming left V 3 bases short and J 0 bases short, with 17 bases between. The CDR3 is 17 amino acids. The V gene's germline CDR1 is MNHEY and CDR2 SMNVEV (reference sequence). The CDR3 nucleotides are TGTGCCAGCAGTTTTACGCCGGCCAGCTACTTGAACACTGAAGCTTTCTTT. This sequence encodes CASSFTPASYLNTEAFF.

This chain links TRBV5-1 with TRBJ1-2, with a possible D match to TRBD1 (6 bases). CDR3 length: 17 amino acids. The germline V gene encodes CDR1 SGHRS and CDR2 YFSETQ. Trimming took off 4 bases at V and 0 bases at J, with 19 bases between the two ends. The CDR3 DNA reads TGCGCCAGCAGCCCCGGACAGAAGAGTTTAGCTAACTATGGCTACACCTTC. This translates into CASSPGQKSLANYGYTF.